This T cell receptor beta chain originates from a study of cytomegalovirus exposure and HLA in healthy donors. Study-level points and caveats: Relative to the roughly 700-donor mean, N-insertions were reportedly fewer in an Asian-associated ancestry cluster in a later analysis. Later analysis identified several of the most significant clusters that appeared linked to common viral pathogens. CMV serostatus was the only recorded immune exposure for donors.

It was with 60 Vbeta and 13 Jbeta primers that the PCR ran. Measured with immunoSEQ multiplex PCR; TCRdb has only the in-frame clones, and not every one. The data show some 220,000 clones, over 65% seen once. The CDR3 length is 16 residues. J was trimmed by 7 bases and V by 7 bases; bases with no gene match: 14. The germline gives CDR1 MDHEN, CDR2 SYDVKM. Comment on this clone: Its antigen remains unidentified.

Those who donated were healthy bone marrow donors. The sequenced sample consisted of PBMCs. The clonotype was recovered from a woman aged 55-69 years in good health and CMV-seropositive. V gene TRBV28 combines with J gene TRBJ2-1; TRBD2 aligns across 9 bases. CDR3 coding DNA: TGTGCCAGCAAACCCCCCGGGACTAGCTTCGTAAATGAGCAGTTCTTC. As protein: CASKPPGTSFVNEQFF.